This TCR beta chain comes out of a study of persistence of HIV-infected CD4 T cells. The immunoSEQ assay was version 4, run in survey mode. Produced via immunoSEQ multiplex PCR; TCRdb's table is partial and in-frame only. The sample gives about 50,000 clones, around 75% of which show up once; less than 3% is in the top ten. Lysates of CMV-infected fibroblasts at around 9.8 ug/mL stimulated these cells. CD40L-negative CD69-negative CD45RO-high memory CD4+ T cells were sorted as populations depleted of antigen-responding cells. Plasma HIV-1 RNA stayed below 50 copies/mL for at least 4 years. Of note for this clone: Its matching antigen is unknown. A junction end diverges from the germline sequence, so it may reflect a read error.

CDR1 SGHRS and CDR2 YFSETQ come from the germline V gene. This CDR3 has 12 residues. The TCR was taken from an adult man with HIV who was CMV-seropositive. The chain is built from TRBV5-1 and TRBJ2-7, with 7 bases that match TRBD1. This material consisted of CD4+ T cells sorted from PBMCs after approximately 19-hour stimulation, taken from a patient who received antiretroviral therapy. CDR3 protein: CASSPFSGQPDF. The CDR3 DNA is TGCGCCAGCAGCCCTTTTTCGGGACAGCCCGACTTC.